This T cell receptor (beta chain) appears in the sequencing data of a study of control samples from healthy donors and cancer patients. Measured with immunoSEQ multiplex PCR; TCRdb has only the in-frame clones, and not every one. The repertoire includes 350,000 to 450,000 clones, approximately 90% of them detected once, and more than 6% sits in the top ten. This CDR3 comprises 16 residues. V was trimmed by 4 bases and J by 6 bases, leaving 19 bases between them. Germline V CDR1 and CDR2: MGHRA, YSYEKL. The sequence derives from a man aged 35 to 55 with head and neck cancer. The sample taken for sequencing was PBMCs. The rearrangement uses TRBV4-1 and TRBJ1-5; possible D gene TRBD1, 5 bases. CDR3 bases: TGCGCCAGCAGCCTTGAGGGGTCTCCCACGACTCAGCCCCAGCATTTT. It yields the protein CASSLEGSPTTQPQHF.